The TCR beta chain under discussion was sequenced for a study of blood T cell repertoires in COVID-19. The CDR3 contains 16 residues. The ends lost 4 bases at V and 1 base at J; junction bases unmatched: 4. Looked up from germline, CDR1 is MNHEY and CDR2 is SVGAGI. TCRdb keeps only in-frame clones here, not all; method: immunoSEQ multiplex PCR. The sample contains approximately 170,000 clones, less than 85% of which appear only once. The sequence was obtained from a man aged 45 to 65 who had recovered from COVID-19. The sequencing sample was made of PBMCs or T cells enriched from blood (not recorded which). The V and J genes are TRBV6-5 and TRBJ1-2, with 12 bases matching TRBD1. CDR3 loop: CASSLGQGAGNYGYTF. CDR3 nucleotides: TGTGCCAGCAGTTTGGGACAGGGGGCAGGTAACTATGGCTACACCTTC.